The T cell receptor beta chain described here comes from a study of identical twins. Overall study results and limits: Excess sharing between twins was weaker in beta out-of-frame sequences.

This clonotype was seen a few times. No antigen is known for it. TCRdb re-derived calls from the 5' RACE reads in MiXCR, one entry per CDR3 protein. The sample carries 250,000 or so distinct CDR3 sequences, approximately 7.8% recorded once. CDR3 length: 11 residues. Trimming cost V 4 bases and J 4 bases, with 7 bases left between them. In germline, CDR1 is SQVTM, CDR2 ANQGSEA. The data also belong to a second study, concerning yellow fever vaccine responses in identical twins.

The V and J genes are TRBV29-1 and TRBJ2-5; D not resolved. The clonotype comes from a woman between 18 and 30 years old in good health. Sample: CD8+ T cells sorted from blood. This chain's CDR3 is CSVVSAETQYF. The CDR3 nucleotides read TGCAGCGTTGTTAGTGCAGAGACCCAGTACTTC. Filled out from reference TRBV29-1 and TRBJ2-5, the complete variable domain reads SAVISQKPSRDICQRGTSLTIQCQVDSQVTMMFWYRQQPGQSLTLIATANQGSEATYESGFVIDKFPISRPNLTFSTLTVSNMSPEDSSIYLCSVVSAETQYFGPGTRLLVL.